This T cell receptor (beta chain) originates from a study of PD-1 blockade in classical Hodgkin lymphoma. The study's findings and limits: Healthy donors reportedly exceeded newly diagnosed patients in baseline TCR diversity. The repertoire differences lack a defined cause, possibly disease activity or prior therapy. Complete responders matched newly diagnosed patients in baseline diversity.

All patients experienced relapse after autologous stem cell transplantation, and brentuximab vedotin exposure was variable. CDR3 size: 13 residues. V lost 2 bases and J lost 6, with 5 bases in between. Germline V gene sequence: CDR1 SGHTA, CDR2 FQGTGA. Remarks on this clone: Its antigen is undetermined.

The method was immunoSEQ multiplex PCR; TCRdb's version includes in-frame clones alone and lacks a portion of them. The table shows roughly 12,000 clones, with about 68% occurring only once. The chain carries TRBV7-3 and TRBJ1-6; D not certain. This TCR was sampled from a human donor with classical Hodgkin lymphoma. Material: peripheral blood mononuclear cells (PBMCs), obtained at baseline. The chain's CDR3 is CASSLGSNSPLHF. The DNA for the CDR3 is TGTGCCAGCAGCTTAGGGAGTAATTCACCCCTCCACTTT.